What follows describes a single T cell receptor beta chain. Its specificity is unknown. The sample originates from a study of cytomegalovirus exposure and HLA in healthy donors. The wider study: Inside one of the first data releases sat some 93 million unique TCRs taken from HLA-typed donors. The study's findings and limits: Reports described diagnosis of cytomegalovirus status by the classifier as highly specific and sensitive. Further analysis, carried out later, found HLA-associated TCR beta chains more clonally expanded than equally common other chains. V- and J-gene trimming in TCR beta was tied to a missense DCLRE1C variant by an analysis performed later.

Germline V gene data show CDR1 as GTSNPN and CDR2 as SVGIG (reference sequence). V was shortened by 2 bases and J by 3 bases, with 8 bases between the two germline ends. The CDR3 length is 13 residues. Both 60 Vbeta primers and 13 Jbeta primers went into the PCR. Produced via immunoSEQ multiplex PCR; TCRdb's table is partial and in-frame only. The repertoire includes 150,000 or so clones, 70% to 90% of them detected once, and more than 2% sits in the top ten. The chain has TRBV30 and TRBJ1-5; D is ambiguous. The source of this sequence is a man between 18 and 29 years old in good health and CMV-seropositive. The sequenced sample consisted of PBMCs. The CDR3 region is CAWSFRDNQPQHF. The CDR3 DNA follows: TGTGCCTGGAGTTTCCGGGACAATCAGCCCCAGCATTTT.